This TCR beta chain was retrieved from a study of cytomegalovirus exposure and HLA in healthy donors. This CDR3 has 17 amino acids. Germline V CDR1 and CDR2: SGHNT, YYREEE (reference sequence). V lost 2 bases and J lost 1; bases outside the gene matches: 1. The PCR made use of 60 Vbeta and 13 Jbeta primers. The protocol was immunoSEQ multiplex PCR, while the TCRdb copy is restricted to in-frame clones and leaves out a portion. The sample lists about 140,000 clones; 82% were seen once. The sequence derives from a man aged 25 to 40 in good health and CMV-seropositive. The rearrangement uses TRBV5-4 and TRBJ2-3, with 16 bases identical to TRBD2. Input material: PBMCs. The CDR3 loop reads CASSFGTSGRGTDTQYF. The CDR3 coding sequence is TGTGCCAGCAGCTTCGGGACTAGCGGGAGGGGCACAGATACGCAGTATTTT.